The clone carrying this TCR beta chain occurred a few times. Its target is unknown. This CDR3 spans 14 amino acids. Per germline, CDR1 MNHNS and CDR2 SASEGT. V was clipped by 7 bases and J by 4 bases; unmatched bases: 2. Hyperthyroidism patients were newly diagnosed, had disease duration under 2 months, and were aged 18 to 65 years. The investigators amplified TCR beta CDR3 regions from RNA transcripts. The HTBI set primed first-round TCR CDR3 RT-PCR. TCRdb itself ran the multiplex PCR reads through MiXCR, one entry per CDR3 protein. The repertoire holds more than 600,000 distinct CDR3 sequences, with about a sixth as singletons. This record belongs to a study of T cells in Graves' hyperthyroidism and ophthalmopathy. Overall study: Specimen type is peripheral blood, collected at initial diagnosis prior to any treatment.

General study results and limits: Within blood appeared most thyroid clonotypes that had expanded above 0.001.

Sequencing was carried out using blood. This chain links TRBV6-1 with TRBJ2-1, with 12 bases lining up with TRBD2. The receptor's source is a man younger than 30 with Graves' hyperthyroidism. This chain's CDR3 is CASKGTSGYNEQFF. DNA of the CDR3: TGTGCCAGCAAAGGGACTAGCGGGTACAATGAGCAGTTCTTC.